Following are 23 T cell receptor beta chains from one sample sequenced in a study of control samples from healthy donors and cancer patients. Libraries were prepared by immunoSEQ multiplex PCR; TCRdb keeps only in-frame clonotypes and omits some of them. The repertoire holds some 160,000 clones, about nine tenths seen once, with 4.9% in the top ten. Sequencing was performed on blood. All receptors come from a man aged 25-45 years in good health.

This sequence joins TRBV7-8 and TRBJ2-5; maybe TRBD2 (6 bases). V lost 1 base and J lost 5, with 17 bases in between. The CDR3 sequence is 16 residues long. Per germline, CDR1 SGHVS and CDR2 FQNEAQ. CDR3 loop: CASSLGQIGGWETQYF. The CDR3 nucleotides read TGTGCCAGCAGCTTAGGTCAGATCGGGGGTTGGGAGACCCAGTACTTC.

This clone occurred a few times. The chain uses TRBV19 and TRBJ2-1; 9 bases match TRBD2. CDR3 length equals 17 residues. Germline loops: CDR1 LNHDA, CDR2 SQIVND (reference sequence). Trimming took 4 bases from V and 0 from J; bases not matched to a gene: 7. CDR3 in DNA: TGTGCCAGTAGTAAGGGAGCGGGGGGCAGCTCCTACAATGAGCAGTTCTTC. Translating gives CASSKGAGGSSYNEQFF.

V is TRBV7-9 and J is TRBJ2-1; D may correspond to TRBD1 or TRBD2 (5 bases each). V shed 5 bases and J shed 8 bases, with 16 bases lying between them. This CDR3 region has 14 residues. Germline values: CDR1 SEHNR, CDR2 FQNEAQ (reference sequence). This CDR3 reads CASSPQLWGYEQFF. The DNA for the CDR3 is TGTGCCAGCAGCCCCCAGTTATGGGGGTATGAGCAGTTCTTC.

The chain joins TRBV7-9 to TRBJ2-7; D perhaps matches TRBD2 (5 bases). This CDR3 has 13 amino acids. Germline loops: CDR1 SEHNR, CDR2 FQNEAQ (reference sequence). Trimming removed 3 bases from V and 1 base from J, with 7 bases in between. The CDR3 sequence: CASSFPGSYEQYF. The CDR3 DNA follows: TGTGCCAGCAGCTTCCCGGGGTCCTACGAGCAGTACTTC.

This chain uses TRBV10-3 with TRBJ2-1; 9 bases line up with TRBD2. V lost 2 bases, J lost 0 bases, and 5 bases stayed unmatched. This CDR3 is built from 17 residues. CDR1 and CDR2 (germline): ENHRY, SYGVKD. CDR3 residues: CAISEPTSGSSYNEQFF. CDR3 coding DNA: TGTGCCATCAGTGAGCCGACTAGCGGAAGCTCCTACAATGAGCAGTTCTTC.

The CDR3 nucleotides read TGTGCCAGCAGCTTAGGGGGGGCGGTCGAGCAGTACTTC. It specifies CASSLGGAVEQYF. The chain joins TRBV7-2 to TRBJ2-7; perhaps D is TRBD1 or TRBD2 (6 bases each). Germline values: CDR1 SGHTA, CDR2 FQGNSA. CDR3 length: 13 amino acids. Trimming removed 1 base at V and 6 bases at J, with 10 bases between.

The chain carries TRBV6-6 and TRBJ1-3; D uncertain. Germline V lookup: CDR1 MNHNY, CDR2 SVGAGI (reference sequence). The V end lost 2 bases, the J end lost 1 base, and 12 bases lay between the germline ends. This CDR3 is 16 amino acids long. The CDR3 bases are TGTGCCAGCAGTTACGGACGCAGAAATTCTGGAAACACCATATATTTT. This sequence encodes CASSYGRRNSGNTIYF.

V usage is TRBV7-9 and J usage is TRBJ2-2, with D tentatively TRBD1 (5 bases). The CDR3 loop spans 14 amino acids. V was pared by 5 bases and J by 5 bases, with 12 bases between. The germline gives CDR1 SEHNR, CDR2 FQNEAQ (reference sequence). The CDR3 sequence: CASSARVSTGELFF. CDR3 DNA sequence: TGTGCCAGCAGCGCCAGGGTGTCTACCGGGGAGCTGTTTTTT.

The chain couples TRBV24-1 to TRBJ1-5; 9 bases map to TRBD1. Germline CDR1 and CDR2: KGHDR and SFDVKD. The CDR3 covers 16 residues. Losses at the gene ends were 4 bases for V and 3 bases for J; bases not matched to a gene: 6. The CDR3 spells CATSDKGQGPNQPQHF. Written as DNA, the CDR3 is TGTGCCACCAGTGACAAGGGACAGGGACCCAATCAGCCCCAGCATTTT.

This clone turned up a few times. The chain recombines TRBV5-1 with TRBJ2-7; no clear D. Germline assignment: CDR1 SGHRS and CDR2 YFSETQ. V dropped 0 bases and J dropped 1 base, with 14 bases sitting between them. There are 16 residues in the CDR3. The CDR3 sequence: CASSLVLGPSSYEQYF. The CDR3 DNA follows: TGCGCCAGCAGCTTGGTTTTAGGACCCTCATCCTACGAGCAGTACTTC. Variable domain in full (rest from reference TRBV5-1 and TRBJ2-7): KAGVTQTPRYLIKTRGQQVTLSCSPISGHRSVSWYQQTPGQGLQFLFEYFSETQRNKGNFPGRFSGRQFSNSRSEMNVSTLELGDSALYLCASSLVLGPSSYEQYFGPGTRLTVT.

The rearrangement links TRBV7-2 to TRBJ2-1; 11 nucleotides agree with TRBD2. V shed 3 bases, J shed 9 bases, and the junction held 7 bases outside the gene matches. The germline gives CDR1 SGHTA, CDR2 FQGNSA. The CDR3 sequence is 15 residues long. CDR3 sequence reads: CASSFALAGVGEQFF. The CDR3 coding sequence is TGTGCCAGCAGCTTCGCACTAGCGGGAGTTGGTGAGCAGTTCTTC. Drawing the rest from reference TRBV7-2 and TRBJ2-1, the complete variable domain is GAGVSQSPSNKVTEKGKDVELRCDPISGHTALYWYRQSLGQGLEFLIYFQGNSAPDKSGLPSDRFSAERTGGSVSTLTIQRTQQEDSAVYLCASSFALAGVGEQFFGPGTRLTVL.

The J gene is TRBJ1-4, the V gene TRBV5-6, with a tentative D call TRBD1 (6 bases). V dropped 1 base and J dropped 6 bases, with 10 bases sitting between them. CDR3 length: 14 amino acids. CDR1 and CDR2 from the germline V gene are SGHDT and YYEEEE. This chain's CDR3 is CASSLTGSDEKLFF. CDR3 nucleotides: TGTGCCAGCAGCTTGACAGGGTCTGATGAAAAACTGTTTTTT.

V gene TRBV27 combines with J gene TRBJ1-1, with 7 bases that match TRBD1. The CDR3 is 16 amino acids. Looked up from germline, CDR1 is MNHEY and CDR2 is SMNVEV (reference sequence). Unmatched junction bases numbered 13, after V lost 5 bases and J lost 4 bases. CDR3 bases: TGTGCCAGCAGTACTCCCACGACAGGGATTGGCACTGAAGCTTTCTTT. Translating it yields CASSTPTTGIGTEAFF.

The chain uses TRBV24-1 and TRBJ1-2; D is uncertain. This CDR3 region has 12 residues. Germline V gene lookup returns CDR1 KGHDR and CDR2 SFDVKD. Trimming pared 10 bases from V and 4 bases from J, leaving 12 bases between. The CDR3, as DNA: TGTGCCACACCTGGCACCTCCTATGGCTACACCTTC. It codes for CATPGTSYGYTF.

The chain has TRBV5-1 and TRBJ1-4; 7 bases line up with TRBD1. CDR1 and CDR2 (germline): SGHRS, YFSETQ. CDR3 length: 16 residues. Trimming removed 1 base from V and 6 bases from J; junction bases left unmatched: 9. In DNA, the CDR3 is TGCGCCAGCAGCTTGTTGCGGCAGGGGGGCGATGAAAAACTGTTTTTT. It yields the protein CASSLLRQGGDEKLFF.

V is TRBV5-1 and J is TRBJ2-7, with D perhaps TRBD1 (5 bases). Trimming took off 3 bases at V and 0 bases at J, with 7 bases between the two ends. Looked up from germline, CDR1 is SGHRS and CDR2 is YFSETQ. CDR3 length: 13 residues. The chain's CDR3 is CASSSGFSYEQYF. In DNA form, the CDR3 reads TGCGCCAGCAGCTCAGGGTTCTCCTACGAGCAGTACTTC.

The chain links TRBV6-2 or TRBV6-3 to TRBJ2-7, with TRBD1 matching 9 bases. The CDR3 totals 15 residues. With 5 bases clipped from V and 2 bases from J, the junction kept 7 bases outside the gene matches. Germline CDR1 and CDR2: MNHEY and SVGEGT. The CDR3 loop is CASSPGQGRTYEQYF. CDR3 coding DNA: TGTGCCAGCAGTCCCGGACAGGGGCGAACCTACGAGCAGTACTTC.

The rearrangement joins TRBV4-1 to TRBJ2-7; no clear D gene. Trimming removed 0 bases from V and 4 bases from J, with 7 bases in between. CDR1 is MGHRA and CDR2 is YSYEKL in the germline V gene. This CDR3 is built from 13 residues. DNA for the CDR3: TGCGCCAGCAGCCAAGATGCTTCTTACGAGCAGTACTTC. This sequence encodes CASSQDASYEQYF.

The chain employs TRBV12-3 or TRBV12-4 and TRBJ2-3, with TRBD2 matching 8 bases. The CDR3 is 11 amino acids. The trim removed 10 bases at V and 10 bases at J, leaving 7 bases unmatched. DNA for the CDR3: TGTGCCACCGGCGGGGGGATATCGCAGTATTTT. Its protein product is CATGGGISQYF.

The chain employs TRBV2 and TRBJ1-3; the D gene is possibly TRBD1 (5 bases). The CDR3 runs 16 residues. Germline V CDR1 and CDR2: SNHLY, FYNNEI. V was trimmed by 3 bases and J by 4 bases, leaving 16 bases between them. This CDR3 reads CASSEPQGRSGNTIYF. The CDR3 DNA reads as TGTGCCAGCAGTGAGCCTCAGGGAAGGTCAGGAAACACCATATATTTT.

The CDR3 protein is CASSVIVSGELFF. CDR3 nucleotides: TGTGCCAGCAGCGTAATAGTATCCGGGGAGCTGTTTTTT. V and J are TRBV9 and TRBJ2-2; D remains unclear. The CDR3 covers 13 residues. V lost 1 base to trimming and J lost 6 bases, with 7 bases between them. Germline V lookup: CDR1 SGDLS, CDR2 YYNGEE.

The chain joins TRBV27 to TRBJ1-1; no firm D call. Trimming cost V 5 bases and J 2 bases, with 12 bases left between them. Germline V CDR1 and CDR2: MNHEY, SMNVEV (reference sequence). This CDR3 has 14 amino acids. The CDR3 region has the DNA TGTGCCAGCAGTCTCAATAAACATAACACTGAAGCTTTCTTT. As protein: CASSLNKHNTEAFF.

The chain combines TRBV5-4 with TRBJ2-2; 7 positions agree with TRBD1. V was clipped by 4 bases and J by 6 bases; unmatched bases: 9. The CDR3 extends over 15 amino acids. Per germline, CDR1 SGHNT and CDR2 YYREEE (reference sequence). The CDR3 nucleotides are TGTGCCAGCAGCATTGGGACAGCCGGGGCCGGGGAGCTGTTTTTT. Its translation: CASSIGTAGAGELFF. The full variable domain, completed using reference TRBV5-4 and TRBJ2-2, is ETGVTQSPTHLIKTRGQQVTLRCSSQSGHNTVSWYQQALGQGPQFIFQYYREEENGRGNFPPRFSGLQFPNYSSELNVNALELDDSALYLCASSIGTAGAGELFFGEGSRLTVL.